The 28 T cell receptor beta chains in this list originate from one sample, sequenced in a study of T cell responses to AZD1222 COVID-19 vaccine. Method: immunoSEQ multiplex PCR; TCRdb's copy keeps in-frame clones and lacks some. The data contain around 130,000 clones, around 92% of them singletons. The sequencing used peripheral blood, collected 28 days after the second AZD1222 dose. The receptors here all came from an adult who received the AZD1222 COVID-19 vaccine.

The J gene is TRBJ1-6, the V gene TRBV11-3; D not resolved. Trimming took 8 bases from V and 6 from J, leaving 8 bases between them. In germline, CDR1 is SGHNT, CDR2 YENEEA. This CDR3 is 12 amino acids long. The CDR3 sequence: CASSSINSPLHF. The CDR3 nucleotides read TGTGCCAGCTCCTCCATTAATTCACCCCTCCACTTT.

The V call is TRBV10-2, the J call TRBJ2-7; D is unresolved. Trimming removed 1 base from V and 0 bases from J, with 10 bases in between. In germline, CDR1 is WSHSY, CDR2 SAAADI. This CDR3 comprises 15 residues. CDR3 amino acids: CASSELGKGSYEQYV. CDR3 nucleotides: TGCGCCAGCAGTGAGTTGGGGAAGGGCTCCTACGAGCAGTACGTC.

V and J are TRBV18 and TRBJ1-3, with no clear D. Trimming stripped 3 bases from V and 4 bases from J, with 13 bases between. The V gene's germline CDR1 is KGHSH and CDR2 LQKENI. The length of the CDR3 is 15 residues. CDR3 in amino acids: CASSPKSQQGNTIYF. Here the CDR3 DNA reads TGTGCCAGCTCACCCAAGTCCCAACAGGGAAACACCATATATTTT.

This sequence joins TRBV6-5 and TRBJ2-1, with 10 bases that match TRBD1. The length of the CDR3 is 15 residues. Germline V gives CDR1 MNHEY, CDR2 SVGAGI. V was clipped by 4 bases and J by 7 bases; unmatched bases: 7. This CDR3 reads CASSSGQGGVNEQFF. The DNA for the CDR3 is TGTGCCAGCAGTTCAGGACAGGGGGGGGTAAATGAGCAGTTCTTC.

The chain recombines TRBV10-3 with TRBJ1-2, with D possibly matching TRBD1 (6 bases). The CDR3 totals 15 residues. Deletions cut 3 bases from V and 5 bases from J, with 16 bases between. The germline V gene encodes CDR1 ENHRY and CDR2 SYGVKD. As DNA, the CDR3 is TGTGCCATCAGTGACCGAGGGGGGGGCAGGTATGGCTACACCTTC. Its translation: CAISDRGGGRYGYTF.

The V and J genes are TRBV9 and TRBJ2-2, with a weak D call TRBD1 (6 bases). The CDR3 has 20 amino acids. Germline V CDR1 and CDR2: SGDLS, YYNGEE. The V end lost 3 bases, the J end lost 3 bases, and 27 bases lay between the germline ends. The CDR3 DNA sequence: TGTGCCAGCAGCGGAAGTAGGACAGCGATAGACCTCCCTTACACCGGGGAGCTGTTTTTT. This sequence encodes CASSGSRTAIDLPYTGELFF.

The rearrangement joins TRBV19 to TRBJ1-2; D gene unclear. Germline CDR1 is LNHDA and CDR2 is SQIVND (reference sequence). Trimming took 3 bases from V and 0 from J, leaving 8 bases between them. There are 14 residues in the CDR3. The CDR3 reads CASSMNPANYGYTF. The CDR3 DNA reads as TGTGCCAGTAGTATGAATCCAGCTAACTATGGCTACACCTTC.

The V and J genes are TRBV15 and TRBJ2-1; D remains unclear. The length of the CDR3 is 12 residues. In germline, CDR1 is LNHNV, CDR2 YYDKDF (reference sequence). V lost 3 bases and J lost 4, with 4 bases in between. CDR3 residues: CATSRVYNEQFF. In DNA, the CDR3 is TGTGCCACCAGCAGGGTATACAATGAGCAGTTCTTC.

The gene calls are TRBV5-6 and TRBJ2-5, with 7 positions matching TRBD2. The CDR3 runs to 15 residues. Looked up from germline, CDR1 is SGHDT and CDR2 is YYEEEE. The ends lost 1 base at V and 2 bases at J; junction bases unmatched: 5. The CDR3 is CASSLLGGGQETQYF. CDR3 coding DNA: TGTGCCAGCAGCTTGCTTGGCGGGGGACAAGAGACCCAGTACTTC.

The V call is TRBV5-1, the J call TRBJ2-3; perhaps TRBD1 as D (5 bases). V gave up 0 bases and J gave up 6 bases, with 14 bases separating them. The CDR3 length is 15 residues. Germline loops: CDR1 SGHRS, CDR2 YFSETQ. Here the CDR3 reads CASSLEQEGVDTQYF. The DNA of the CDR3 is TGCGCCAGCAGCTTGGAACAGGAAGGGGTGGATACGCAGTATTTT. Looking up the rest from reference TRBV5-1 and TRBJ2-3 gives the full variable domain: KAGVTQTPRYLIKTRGQQVTLSCSPISGHRSVSWYQQTPGQGLQFLFEYFSETQRNKGNFPGRFSGRQFSNSRSEMNVSTLELGDSALYLCASSLEQEGVDTQYFGPGTRLTVL.

The V call is TRBV6-2 or TRBV6-3, the J call TRBJ1-5, with D unresolved. V lost 2 bases to trimming and J lost 5 bases, with 4 bases between them. CDR1 is MNHEY and CDR2 is SVGEGT in the germline V gene. The CDR3 runs to 12 residues. In DNA form, the CDR3 reads TGTGCCAGCAGTTACATGGATCAGCCCCAGCATTTT. Its translation: CASSYMDQPQHF.

This clone was seen more than once but under ten times. This chain uses TRBV4-1 with TRBJ2-3, with unresolved D. The CDR3 is 17 residues long. Germline assignment: CDR1 MGHRA and CDR2 YSYEKL. Trimming cost V 0 bases and J 0 bases, with 13 bases left between them. In nucleotides, the CDR3 is TGCGCCAGCAGCCAAGAAGGAAGAACCCCTAGCACAGATACGCAGTATTTT. This translates into CASSQEGRTPSTDTQYF.

The gene calls are TRBV6-4 and TRBJ2-1, with 13 bases aligning to TRBD2. The germline V gene encodes CDR1 MRHNA and CDR2 SNTAGT. CDR3 length: 15 residues. With V trimmed by 2 bases and J by 5 bases, 0 bases remained unmatched. The CDR3 region has the DNA TGTGCCAGCAGTGACGGGACTAGCGGGGACAATGAGCAGTTCTTC. As protein: CASSDGTSGDNEQFF.

This sequence joins TRBV27 and TRBJ1-2, with TRBD1 as a possible D gene (5 bases). This CDR3 has 13 residues. Trimming removed 3 bases from V and 8 bases from J, with 13 bases in between. Germline CDR1 and CDR2: MNHEY and SMNVEV (reference sequence). The CDR3 reads CASSFSEGVGYTF. For the CDR3, the DNA is TGTGCCAGCAGTTTTTCGGAAGGGGTGGGCTACACCTTC.

This chain links TRBV12-5 with TRBJ1-5; D possibly corresponds to TRBD1 (5 bases). The CDR3 spans 13 residues. Trimming took off 6 bases at V and 5 bases at J, with 11 bases between the two ends. Per germline, CDR1 LGHNT and CDR2 FRNRAP. The CDR3 DNA sequence: TGTGCTAGTGGCCAATTGGGGGATCAGCCCCAGCATTTT. As protein: CASGQLGDQPQHF. The full variable domain, with the rest looked up from reference TRBV12-5 and TRBJ1-5, is DARVTQTPRHKVTEMGQEVTMRCQPILGHNTVFWYRQTMMQGLELLAYFRNRAPLDDSGMPKDRFSAEMPDATLATLKIQPSEPRDSAVYFCASGQLGDQPQHFGDGTRLSIL.

The chain employs TRBV7-9 and TRBJ1-5; 7 bases fit TRBD1. CDR1 and CDR2 from the germline V gene are SEHNR and FQNEAQ (reference sequence). The CDR3 runs 14 residues. The ends lost 5 bases at V and 5 bases at J; junction bases unmatched: 6. CDR3 DNA sequence: TGTGCCAGCAGCCCAGGGGGTCCCTATCAGCCCCAGCATTTT. This translates into CASSPGGPYQPQHF.

V usage is TRBV30 and J usage is TRBJ2-5; no firm D call. This CDR3 has 10 residues. Germline V gene data show CDR1 as GTSNPN and CDR2 as SVGIG (reference sequence). Between the trimmed V and J ends, which lost 7 bases and 2 bases, there was a span of 5 bases. The CDR3 nucleotides are TGTGCCTACGGACAAGAGACCCAGTACTTC. Its protein product is CAYGQETQYF.

The V gene is TRBV12-3 or TRBV12-4, the J gene TRBJ2-3; no definite D call. Trimming stripped 4 bases from V and 5 bases from J, with 4 bases between. CDR3 size: 11 residues. DNA of the CDR3: TGTGCCAGCAGTTCCCTAGATACGCAGTATTTT. It specifies CASSSLDTQYF.

This chain connects TRBV19 to TRBJ2-3; maybe TRBD1 (6 bases). V was shortened by 5 bases and J by 3 bases, with 12 bases between the two germline ends. Per the germline V gene, CDR1 is LNHDA and CDR2 is SQIVND (reference sequence). CDR3 length: 14 residues. This chain's CDR3 is CASSWTVGTDTQYF. The CDR3 DNA is TGTGCCAGTAGTTGGACAGTGGGTACAGATACGCAGTATTTT.

Only one count was recorded for this clone. The chain recombines TRBV6-1 with TRBJ2-1; 9 nucleotides agree with TRBD2. V was clipped by 4 bases and J by 2 bases; unmatched bases: 6. The CDR3 runs to 16 residues. Germline V gene data show CDR1 as MNHNS and CDR2 as SASEGT. The CDR3 coding sequence is TGTGCCAGCAGTGTGGCTAGCGGGGACCCCTACAATGAGCAGTTCTTC. Amino acid sequence: CASSVASGDPYNEQFF.

This clone is classed as medium-sized. The V call is TRBV4-3, the J call TRBJ2-6, with D maybe TRBD2 (5 bases). The CDR3 length is 17 residues. Per germline, CDR1 LGHNA and CDR2 YSLEER. The ends were cut back, 1 base at V and 2 bases at J, with 12 bases in the middle. CDR3 in DNA: TGCGCCAGCAGCCAAGGGCATTCGGGAACTGGGGCCAACGTCCTGACTTTC. It codes for CASSQGHSGTGANVLTF.

J is TRBJ1-1 and V is TRBV11-2; D is undetermined. CDR3 size: 14 residues. Germline CDR1 SGHAT, CDR2 FQNNGV. V dropped 0 bases and J dropped 4 bases, with 9 bases sitting between them. The CDR3 DNA sequence: TGTGCCAGCAGCTTAGATTTGGCCCGCACTGAAGCTTTCTTT. Encoded protein: CASSLDLARTEAFF.

This chain joins TRBV3-1 (or the pseudogene TRBV3-2) and TRBJ1-2; D ambiguous. V was pared by 4 bases and J by 8 bases, with 14 bases between. The CDR3 has 13 residues. Germline loops: CDR1 LGHDT, CDR2 YNNKEL (reference sequence). In nucleotides, the CDR3 is TGTGCCAGCAGCCCCCATGGCGGATACGGCTACACCTTC. Translating gives CASSPHGGYGYTF.

This chain uses TRBV19 with TRBJ2-1; 7 bases are shared with TRBD2. Germline trimming cut 5 bases from V and 5 bases from J; bases unmatched to any gene: 12. CDR3 length equals 16 residues. Per germline, CDR1 LNHDA and CDR2 SQIVND (reference sequence). The CDR3: CASSPLGLPWNNEQFF. CDR3 DNA: TGTGCCAGTAGTCCCCTGGGACTACCTTGGAACAATGAGCAGTTCTTC. Variable domain in full (rest from reference TRBV19 and TRBJ2-1): DGGITQSPKYLFRKEGQNVTLSCEQNLNHDAMYWYRQDPGQGLRLIYYSQIVNDFQKGDIAEGYSVSREKKESFPLTVTSAQKNPTAFYLCASSPLGLPWNNEQFFGPGTRLTVL.

The chain joins TRBV6-2 or TRBV6-3 to TRBJ1-4; a weak D match, TRBD1 (6 bases). CDR1 and CDR2 from the germline V gene are MNHEY and SVGEGT. Between the trimmed V and J ends, which lost 2 bases and 4 bases, there was a span of 11 bases. The length of the CDR3 is 15 residues. CDR3 bases: TGTGCCAGCAGTTACGGGACACCGAGTAATGAAAAACTGTTTTTT. The encoded protein is CASSYGTPSNEKLFF.

CDR3 in amino acids: CASIRQGTGNQPQHF. In nucleotides, the CDR3 is TGTGCCAGCATTCGACAGGGTACGGGCAATCAGCCCCAGCATTTT. V and J are TRBV6-5 and TRBJ1-5; 7 bases agree with TRBD1. This CDR3 is built from 15 residues. CDR1 and CDR2 from the germline V gene are MNHEY and SVGAGI. Trimming at V came to 7 bases and at J to 2 bases, leaving 8 bases not matched to a gene.

Only one count was recorded for this clone. This sequence joins TRBV19 and TRBJ2-2, with 9 bases that match TRBD1. Germline V gene lookup returns CDR1 LNHDA and CDR2 SQIVND (reference sequence). This CDR3 contains 15 residues. Trimming took 5 bases from V and 2 from J; bases not matched to a gene: 3. The CDR3 DNA is TGTGCCAGTAGTTGGACAGGGGATAACACCGGGGAGCTGTTTTTT. Its translation is CASSWTGDNTGELFF.

The chain has TRBV7-2 and TRBJ1-2, with 7 positions matching TRBD1. The V gene's germline CDR1 is SGHTA and CDR2 FQGNSA. The CDR3 length is 15 residues. The junction had 10 bases not matched to a gene; V was cut back by 4 bases and J by 5 bases. The CDR3 DNA is TGTGCCAGCAGCTCCTCCGGTGACAGGGCGTATGGCTACACCTTC. Its translation is CASSSSGDRAYGYTF.